This T cell receptor (beta chain) was profiled in a study of T cells in localized non-small cell lung cancer. Findings of the study overall: There was higher T cell clonality in uninvolved adjacent lung than in tumor, and it was highest there. Greater blood T cell density accompanied longer overall survival.

This clone turned up a few times. The antigen is undetermined. Measured with immunoSEQ multiplex PCR; TCRdb has only the in-frame clones, and not every one. The sample lists more than 2,500 clones, approximately 25% seen once, with under 30% in the top ten. CDR1 and CDR2 from the germline V gene are SGHRS and YFSETQ. The CDR3 has 14 amino acids. Trimming shortened V by 4 bases and J by 5 bases, and 13 bases separated the two germline ends. This sequence originates from a man between 40 and 70 years old with stage I lung adenocarcinoma. The sequenced sample was lung tumor tissue, obtained before any cancer treatment. The rearrangement uses TRBV5-1 and TRBJ2-4, with a tentative D call TRBD1 (6 bases). This CDR3 reads CASSQSRTENIQYF. The CDR3, as DNA: TGCGCCAGCAGCCAAAGCCGGACAGAAAACATTCAGTACTTC.